This T cell receptor beta chain comes out of a study of cytomegalovirus exposure and HLA in healthy donors. Study-level findings and limits: For presence/absence analyses, sequencing depth was assumed to be roughly uniform across donors. Links to common viral pathogens appeared, in a later analysis, for several of the most significant clusters. Some V segments, TRBV6-2 and TRBV6-3 among them, were indistinguishable and were therefore excluded.

Points on this clone: What it binds is unknown.

The PCR made use of 60 Vbeta and 13 Jbeta primers. The method was immunoSEQ multiplex PCR; TCRdb's version includes in-frame clones alone and lacks a portion of them. The sample holds about 110,000 clones, around 76% seen once. CDR3 length equals 16 residues. The V segment lost 3 bases and the J segment 0 bases; nucleotides outside the gene matches: 7. Germline lookup yields CDR1 KGHSH and CDR2 LQKENI. The genes are TRBV18 and TRBJ1-1; 7 nucleotides agree with TRBD1. This receptor was obtained from a man aged 25 to 40 in good health and CMV-seropositive. Material for sequencing was PBMCs. CDR3 coding DNA: TGTGCCAGCTCACCGCTTGGGACAGCTATGAACACTGAAGCTTTCTTT. Translated: CASSPLGTAMNTEAFF.